These T cell receptor beta chains were read from a single sample in a study of OX40 agonist ivuxolimab in advanced cancers. Sequenced by immunoSEQ multiplex PCR; TCRdb stores in-frame clones only, minus some. The data hold about 51,000 clones, with 60% to 80% observed a single time. The material sequenced was CD4+ or CD8+ T cells sorted from blood, taken in a trial of the OX40 agonist ivuxolimab. These receptor sequences come from an adult with an advanced solid tumor such as melanoma, head and neck, liver or kidney cancer. Both conserved end residues are part of each CDR3.

V gene | CDR3 protein
TRBV5-1 | CASSLTLTGSNEQFF
TRBV29-1 | CSVVGTTMNTEAFF
TRBV18 | CASSSRPGTGASEAFF
TRBV18 | CASSYSGGRGEQYF
TRBV14 | CASSQDRGGRQYF
TRBV5-1 | CASSSPPLYEQYF
TRBV4-1 | CASSQVPGPRRESPLHF
TRBV28 | CASSPGGTNQPQHF
TRBV7-6 | CASSLTDIVAGSTEAFF
TRBV2 | CASSEVLWGNYGYTF
TRBV10-1 | CASSMDTSSYNEQFF
TRBV4-1 | CASSQRTSGGMASTDTQYF
TRBV6-1 | CASRPPYSGNTIYF
TRBV5-1 | CASSPTARNTEAFF
TRBV4-2 | CASSQDVRKRGYEQYF
TRBV5-1 | CASSLEGSSYNEQFF
TRBV11-1 | CASSERGAGGETQYF
TRBV5-4 | CASSLAGAGGRTPLHF
TRBV5-4 | CASSFPGGLSEQYF
TRBV4-1 | CASSQVGRGTGFF
TRBV21-1 | CASSKAQDGRDTQYF
TRBV28 | CASSLRSGYGYTF
TRBV6-6 | CASRVPTGNTEAFF
TRBV6-5 | CASSRTGPTDTQYF
TRBV4-1 | CASSRLLDRFNEKLFF
TRBV19 | CASSSGLQETQYF
TRBV18 | CASSPGSTEAFF
TRBV28 | CASSSTGQWQYF
TRBV23-1 | CASSQSTLPLTVNNEQFF
TRBV5-1 | CASSLDGISNTEAFF
TRBV14 | CASSRTGIYGYTF
TRBV30 | CAWSRRGAETQYF
TRBV5-4 | CASSLEATNTEAFF
TRBV11-2 | CASSPSTDTQYF
TRBV6-1 | CASSSQGGVSNEQFF
TRBV4-1 | CASSQDRLAGPYEQYF
TRBV18 | CASSDGTGGLGYTF
TRBV2 | CASKGLRYTGELFF
TRBV5-5 | CASSLRRLDSSGSYEQYF
TRBV11-2 | CASSLVQGETQYF
TRBV28 | CASSLWVTSYEQYF
TRBV6-6 | CASTDRDGGYTF
TRBV5-4 | CASSLAGGITDTQYF
TRBV4-1 | CASSQGALGTGELFF
TRBV6-5 | CASNTGTVNNEQFF
TRBV19 | CASRMGQGNEQYF
TRBV5-1 | CASSTPIPGAIGELFF
TRBV13 | CASSHRGGVSYEQYF
TRBV11-2 | CASSFLRGDRGGEQYF
TRBV7-3 | CASSLGQGLFTGELFF
TRBV5-4 | CASSPSIRQETQYF
TRBV21-1 | CASSEEDSTSVGRKRRTGELFF
TRBV5-5 | CASSLGQREKETQYF